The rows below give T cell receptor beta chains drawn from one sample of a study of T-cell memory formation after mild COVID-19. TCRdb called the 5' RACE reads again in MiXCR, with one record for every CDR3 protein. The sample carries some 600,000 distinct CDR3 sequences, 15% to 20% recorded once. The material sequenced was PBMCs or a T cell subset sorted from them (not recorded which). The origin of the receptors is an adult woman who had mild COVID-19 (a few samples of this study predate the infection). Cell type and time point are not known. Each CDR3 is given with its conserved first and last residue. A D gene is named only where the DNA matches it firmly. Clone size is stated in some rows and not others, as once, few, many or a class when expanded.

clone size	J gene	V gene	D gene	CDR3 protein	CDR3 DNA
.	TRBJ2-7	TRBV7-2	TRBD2	CASSVSGRANEQYF	TGTGCCAGCAGCGTCAGCGGGAGGGCCAACGAGCAGTACTTC
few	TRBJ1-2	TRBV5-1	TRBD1	CASSIGQGAQGYTF	TGCGCCAGCAGCATTGGACAGGGGGCGCAAGGCTACACCTTC
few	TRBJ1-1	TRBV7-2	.	CASSRIRTFTEAFF	TGTGCCAGCAGCCGAATCCGGACCTTTACTGAAGCTTTCTTT
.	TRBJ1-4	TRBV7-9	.	CASSLARIGREKLFF	TGTGCCAGCAGCTTGGCCCGTATCGGACGTGAAAAACTGTTTTTT
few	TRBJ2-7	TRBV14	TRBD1	CASSQIKQGVSYEQYF	TGTGCCAGCAGCCAAATAAAACAGGGGGTCTCCTACGAGCAGTACTTC
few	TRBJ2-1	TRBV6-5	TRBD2	CASSSRTSSYNEQFF	TGTGCCAGCAGTTCCCGGACTAGCTCCTACAATGAGCAGTTCTTC
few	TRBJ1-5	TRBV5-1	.	CASSPGGADHQPQHF	TGCGCCAGCAGTCCTGGGGGAGCGGACCATCAGCCCCAGCATTTT
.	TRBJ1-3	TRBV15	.	CATSRAWGGSGNTIYF	TGTGCCACCAGCAGAGCCTGGGGAGGCTCTGGAAACACCATATATTTT
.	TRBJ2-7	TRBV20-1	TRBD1	CSAWDRGESYEQYF	TGCAGTGCCTGGGACAGGGGAGAATCCTACGAGCAGTACTTC
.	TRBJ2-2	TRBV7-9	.	CASRSGTNTGELFF	TGTGCCAGCAGATCAGGAACGAACACCGGGGAGCTGTTTTTT
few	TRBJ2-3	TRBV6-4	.	CASSDQADTQYF	TGTGCCAGCAGTGACCAGGCCGATACGCAGTATTTT
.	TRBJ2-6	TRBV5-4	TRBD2	CASSPGTSGSGSGANVLTF	TGTGCCAGCAGCCCCGGGACTAGCGGGAGTGGATCTGGGGCCAACGTCCTGACTTTC
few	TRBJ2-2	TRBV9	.	CASSVGRVHTGELFF	TGTGCCAGCAGCGTAGGCAGGGTACACACCGGGGAGCTGTTTTTT
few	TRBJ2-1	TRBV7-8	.	CASSSISPNEQFF	TGTGCCAGCAGCTCGATTAGCCCCAATGAGCAGTTCTTC
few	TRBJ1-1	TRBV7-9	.	CASSARTDRNTEAFF	TGTGCCAGCAGCGCGCGGACGGATAGGAACACTGAAGCTTTCTTT
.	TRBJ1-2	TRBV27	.	CASRSLGQANYGYTF	TGTGCCAGCAGAAGTCTTGGGCAGGCTAACTATGGCTACACCTTC
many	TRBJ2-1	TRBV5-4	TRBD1	CASSPKGADNEQFF	TGTGCCAGCAGCCCAAAGGGGGCTGACAATGAGCAGTTCTTC
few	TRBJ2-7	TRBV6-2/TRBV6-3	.	CASASIRGGSYEQYF	TGTGCCAGCGCTTCCATCAGGGGCGGTTCCTACGAGCAGTACTTC
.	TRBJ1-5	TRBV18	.	CASSPFFENSNQPQHF	TGTGCCAGCTCACCATTTTTTGAGAATAGCAATCAGCCCCAGCATTTT
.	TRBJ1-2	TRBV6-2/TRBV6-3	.	CASSPAYGYTF	TGTGCCAGCAGCCCGGCCTATGGCTACACCTTC
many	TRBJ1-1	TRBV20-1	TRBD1	CSADSSTGITEAFF	TGCAGTGCTGATTCCTCGACAGGGATCACTGAAGCTTTCTTT
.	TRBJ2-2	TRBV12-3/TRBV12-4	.	CASTQGGSTGELFF	TGTGCCAGCACCCAAGGGGGGTCGACCGGGGAGCTGTTTTTT
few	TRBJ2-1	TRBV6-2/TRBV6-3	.	CASRAGGGLEQFF	TGTGCCAGCAGGGCCGGTGGGGGACTCGAGCAGTTCTTC
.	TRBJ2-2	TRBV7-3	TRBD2	CASGSGTNTGELFF	TGTGCCAGCGGGAGCGGGACGAACACCGGGGAGCTGTTTTTT
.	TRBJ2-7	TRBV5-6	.	CASSLARAHSYEQYF	TGTGCCAGCAGTCTGGCGCGGGCTCACTCCTACGAGCAGTACTTC